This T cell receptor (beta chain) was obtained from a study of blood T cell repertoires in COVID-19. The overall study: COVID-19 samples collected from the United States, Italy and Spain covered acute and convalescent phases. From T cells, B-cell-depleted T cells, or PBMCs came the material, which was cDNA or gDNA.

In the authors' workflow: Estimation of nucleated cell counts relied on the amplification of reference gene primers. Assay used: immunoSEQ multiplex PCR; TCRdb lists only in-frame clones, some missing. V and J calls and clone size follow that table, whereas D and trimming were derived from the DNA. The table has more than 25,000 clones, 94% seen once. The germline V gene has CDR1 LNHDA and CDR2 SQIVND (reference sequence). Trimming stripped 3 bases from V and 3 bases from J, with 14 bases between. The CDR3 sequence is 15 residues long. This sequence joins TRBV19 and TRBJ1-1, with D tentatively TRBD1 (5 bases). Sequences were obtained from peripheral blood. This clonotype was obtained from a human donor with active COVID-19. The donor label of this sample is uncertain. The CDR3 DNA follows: TGTGCCAGTAGTATGTCCGGGGGAAGGGACACTGAAGCTTTCTTT. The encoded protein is CASSMSGGRDTEAFF.